This T cell receptor (beta chain) was found in a study of T cell changes during pregnancy in multiple sclerosis. Profiling relied on immunoSEQ multiplex PCR, and the TCRdb table lists in-frame clones only, not all of them. There are some 60,000 clones in the sample; around 87% occur only once, and approximately 5% lies in the top ten. Per the germline V gene, CDR1 is SGDLS and CDR2 is YYNGEE. V lost 1 base to trimming and J lost 0 bases; unmatched junction nucleotides: 9. The CDR3 totals 18 residues. This chain uses TRBV9 with TRBJ2-2, with 7 bases lining up with TRBD1. Sequenced: peripheral blood from another person, used as feeder cells. The source is a human donor whose cells served as feeder cells for cultures in a pregnancy study. Here the CDR3 DNA reads TGTGCCAGCAGCGTAAGCAGGGGGAGCAAACCGAACACCGGGGAGCTGTTTTTT. Amino acid sequence: CASSVSRGSKPNTGELFF. The complete variable domain, with remaining parts taken from reference TRBV9 and TRBJ2-2, reads DSGVTQTPKHLITATGQRVTLRCSPRSGDLSVYWYQQSLDQGLQFLIQYYNGEERAKGNILERFSAQQFPDLHSELNLSSLELGDSALYFCASSVSRGSKPNTGELFFGEGSRLTVL.